The clone carrying this TCR beta chain was seen only once. Everyone who took part was about 18 to 90 years old, and they came from about two dozen US areas. These data originate in a study of blood T cell repertoires in COVID-19. Study overall: Samples of COVID-19 (acute and convalescent) were obtained from the United States, Italy and Spain. From T cells, B-cell-depleted T cells, or PBMCs came the material, which was cDNA or gDNA.

Some clones are missing from TCRdb's copy, which holds only in-frame ones; the method was immunoSEQ multiplex PCR. The sample comprises about 160,000 clones, 88% of which are singletons, and about 6.3% rests with the top ten. V lost 1 base, J lost 2 bases, and 6 bases lay in between. This CDR3 has 13 amino acids. Germline CDR1 GTSNPN, CDR2 SVGIG (reference sequence). The sample was PBMCs or T cells enriched from blood (not recorded which). V is TRBV30 and J is TRBJ1-5; D gene unclear. The receptor was isolated from a woman in her 50s who had recovered from COVID-19. DNA of the CDR3: TGTGCCTGGAGTGACGGAGGCAATCAGCCCCAGCATTTT. This translates into CAWSDGGNQPQHF.